Sequencing of this TCR beta chain was carried out in a study of cytomegalovirus exposure and HLA in healthy donors. There are 15 residues in the CDR3. 60 Vbeta and 13 Jbeta primers were used in PCR. Sequencing was performed with immunoSEQ multiplex PCR; in TCRdb, only in-frame clones are kept and a portion is missing. The repertoire holds 150,000 or so clones, with more than 70% as singletons. The sequencing sample was made of PBMCs. J is TRBJ1-5 and V is TRBV21-1; the table's D call TRBD1 went unverified against the DNA. TRBV21-1 is given as a pseudogene. The receptor comes from a man aged 50 to 60 in good health and CMV-seronegative. The CDR3 reads CASSPGQSPNQPQHF. The CDR3 coding sequence is TGTGCCAGCAGCCCCGGACAATCCCCCAATCAGCCCCAGCATTTT.